A selection of T cell receptor beta chains follows, all from one sample in a study of blood T cell repertoires in COVID-19. Data came from immunoSEQ multiplex PCR; TCRdb stores just in-frame clones and leaves some out. The sample shows fewer than 200,000 clones, more than 85% of them seen only once. Material: PBMCs or T cells enriched from blood (not recorded which). These receptors all come from a human donor with acute COVID-19. The donor label of this sample is uncertain. CDR3s include the opening cysteine and the closing phenylalanine or tryptophan. D genes are given only for firm matches. Not all rows give a size; the values are once, few, many and, for expanded clones, a class.

CDR3: CSVEISGQVEAFF
DNA: TGCAGCGTTGAAATCTCGGGACAGGTTGAAGCTTTCTTT
J: TRBJ1-1
V: TRBV29-1
D: TRBD1
length: 13
size: -

CDR3: CASRKQGSVNEKLFF
DNA: TGTGCCAGCAGGAAACAGGGGTCCGTAAATGAAAAACTGTTTTTT
J: TRBJ1-4
V: TRBV2
D: TRBD1
length: 15
size: -

CDR3: CASSEGAPYGYTF
DNA: TGCGCCAGCAGCGAGGGCGCCCCATATGGCTACACCTTC
J: TRBJ1-2
V: TRBV4-1
D: -
length: 13
size: few

CDR3: CASSYSIHEGEQFF
DNA: TGTGCCAGCAGTTACTCGATCCATGAGGGTGAGCAGTTCTTC
J: TRBJ2-1
V: TRBV6-5
D: -
length: 14
size: -

CDR3: CASRHNYQGHRQPQHF
DNA: TGTGCCAGCAGACACAACTATCAGGGGCATCGACAGCCCCAGCATTTT
J: TRBJ1-5
V: TRBV28
D: -
length: 16
size: -

CDR3: CASSPGLQWGYTF
DNA: TGCGCCAGCAGCCCGGGACTTCAGTGGGGCTACACCTTC
J: TRBJ1-2
V: TRBV4-3
D: -
length: 13
size: -

CDR3: CASSSRDRYNSPLHF
DNA: TGTGCCAGCAGCTCCCGGGACAGATATAATTCACCCCTCCACTTT
J: TRBJ1-6
V: TRBV5-5
D: TRBD1
length: 15
size: -

CDR3: CASSPSGGFQETQYF
DNA: TGCGCCAGCAGCCCATCGGGGGGGTTCCAAGAGACCCAGTACTTC
J: TRBJ2-5
V: TRBV4-1
D: TRBD2
length: 15
size: -

CDR3: CASSLGTEFYNSPLHF
DNA: TGTGCCAGCAGTTTGGGGACAGAGTTCTATAATTCACCCCTCCACTTT
J: TRBJ1-6
V: TRBV28
D: TRBD1
length: 16
size: -

CDR3: CASSTPQGAIGYTF
DNA: TGTGCCAGCAGCACACCACAGGGGGCGATCGGCTACACCTTC
J: TRBJ1-2
V: TRBV5-4
D: TRBD1
length: 14
size: -

CDR3: CSVSEGRITEAFF
DNA: TGCAGCGTTTCGGAGGGGCGGATCACTGAAGCTTTCTTT
J: TRBJ1-1
V: TRBV29-1
D: -
length: 13
size: -

CDR3: CASSETGLPINEQFF
DNA: TGTGCCAGCAGCGAAACGGGACTCCCGATCAATGAGCAGTTCTTC
J: TRBJ2-1
V: TRBV5-6
D: -
length: 15
size: -

CDR3: CASSATGVPGEYTF
DNA: TGTGCCAGCAGCGCTACAGGGGTACCGGGAGAGTACACCTTC
J: TRBJ1-2
V: TRBV9
D: TRBD1
length: 14
size: -

CDR3: CASSLALGQTNTGELFF
DNA: TGTGCCAGCAGCTTAGCGCTCGGACAGACGAACACCGGGGAGCTGTTTTTT
J: TRBJ2-2
V: TRBV7-2
D: -
length: 17
size: -

CDR3: CATRLAGGEKLFF
DNA: TGTGCCACCAGGTTGGCAGGGGGCGAAAAACTGTTTTTT
J: TRBJ1-4
V: TRBV15
D: TRBD1
length: 13
size: -

CDR3: CASSPGTSPVNEQFF
DNA: TGTGCCAGCAGCCCAGGGACTAGCCCCGTCAATGAGCAGTTCTTC
J: TRBJ2-1
V: TRBV11-3
D: TRBD2
length: 15
size: -